This passage covers 12 T cell receptor beta chains from one sample sequenced in a study of blood T cell repertoires in COVID-19. The repertoire was sequenced with immunoSEQ multiplex PCR; TCRdb's copy has only in-frame clones and lacks some. The sample holds a few hundred thousand clones, around 87% seen once. The sample was peripheral blood. These receptors came from a man aged 60 to 75 with acute or convalescent COVID-19.

The chain recombines TRBV5-1 with TRBJ1-3; 7 bases map to TRBD1. Germline CDR1 and CDR2: SGHRS and YFSETQ. The ends lost 0 bases at V and 0 bases at J; junction bases unmatched: 3. This CDR3 spans 16 amino acids. The CDR3 nucleotides read TGCGCCAGCAGCTTGGGGGGACAGAACTCTGGAAACACCATATATTTT. Amino acid sequence: CASSLGGQNSGNTIYF.

The rearrangement joins TRBV5-1 to TRBJ2-3, with D maybe TRBD2 (7 bases). The V gene lost 4 bases and the J gene lost 3 bases, with 21 bases spanning the gap. Germline V gives CDR1 SGHRS, CDR2 YFSETQ. The length of the CDR3 is 17 residues. CDR3 protein: CASSPYAGRGVTDTQYF. CDR3 DNA sequence: TGCGCCAGCAGCCCATACGCGGGGAGGGGGGTAACAGATACGCAGTATTTT.

This clone was observed once. V is TRBV6-2 or TRBV6-3 and J is TRBJ2-5, with TRBD2 matching over 10 bases. The CDR3 sequence is 15 residues long. Germline loops: CDR1 MNHEY, CDR2 SVGEGT. The J segment lost 5 bases and the V segment lost 6 bases, leaving 9 bases of the junction unmatched. The CDR3 here is CASSLERGGRETQYF. In DNA, the CDR3 is TGTGCCAGCAGCCTCGAGCGGGGGGGGCGGGAGACCCAGTACTTC.

The rearrangement joins TRBV7-2 to TRBJ1-2; the D is unclear. The ends were cut back, 5 bases at V and 7 bases at J, with 23 bases in the middle. Germline CDR1 SGHTA, CDR2 FQGNSA. CDR3 size: 16 residues. Here the CDR3 reads CASSPQGGGPYGGYTF. In DNA form, the CDR3 reads TGTGCCAGCAGCCCGCAAGGTGGAGGGCCCTATGGTGGCTACACCTTC.

The chain is built from TRBV19 and TRBJ2-1; D is ambiguous. There are 17 residues in the CDR3. Germline V gene data show CDR1 as LNHDA and CDR2 as SQIVND (reference sequence). Deletions cut 0 bases from V and 5 bases from J, with 17 bases between. The CDR3, as DNA: TGTGCCAGTAGTATAGATAAGAACTCCAAGAGTAACAATGAGCAGTTCTTC. Its translation: CASSIDKNSKSNNEQFF.

This clone was recorded a few times. This chain joins TRBV2 and TRBJ1-4, with 7 bases fitting TRBD1. Trimming took 8 bases from V and 8 from J; bases not matched to a gene: 14. The germline CDR1 and CDR2 sequences are SNHLY and FYNNEI. The CDR3 has 15 amino acids. CDR3 region: CASLPQQGLGEKLFF. CDR3 nucleotide sequence: TGTGCCAGCCTGCCCCAACAGGGGCTGGGCGAAAAACTGTTTTTT.

This clone was observed many times. This chain links TRBV3-1 (or the pseudogene TRBV3-2) with TRBJ1-1, with TRBD1 matching over 9 bases. Germline V gene data show CDR1 as LGHDT and CDR2 as YNNKEL (reference sequence). The CDR3 contains 16 residues. V lost 6 bases and J lost 1; bases outside the gene matches: 9. In DNA, the CDR3 is TGTGCCAGCAGTGGCGGGACAGGGCATAAGAACACTGAAGCTTTCTTT. Its protein product is CASSGGTGHKNTEAFF.

This rearrangement joins TRBV19 to TRBJ2-3; 14 bases map to TRBD2. CDR3 length: 16 residues. Looked up from germline, CDR1 is LNHDA and CDR2 is SQIVND (reference sequence). V gave up 5 bases and J gave up 8 bases; unmatched junction bases: 9. CDR3 sequence: CASSPPTSGGASTQYF. The DNA for the CDR3 is TGTGCCAGTAGTCCACCGACTAGCGGGGGGGCCAGTACGCAGTATTTT.

This clone appeared a single time. The rearrangement links TRBV3-1 (or the pseudogene TRBV3-2) to TRBJ1-5; D is unclear. Germline CDR1 reads LGHDT; CDR2 reads YNNKEL (reference sequence). The CDR3 is 16 residues long. V shed 2 bases and J shed 1 base, with 12 bases lying between them. The CDR3 nucleotides read TGTGCCAGCAGCCAAAGAGGCCTCGGGAGCAATCAGCCCCAGCATTTT. Its translation is CASSQRGLGSNQPQHF.

The chain has TRBV5-4 and TRBJ1-6; 10 bases align to TRBD1. The germline CDR1 and CDR2 sequences are SGHNT and YYREEE (reference sequence). J was trimmed by 6 bases and V by 0 bases; bases with no gene match: 3. The CDR3 consists of 16 residues. The CDR3 is CASSLGTGGLNSPLHF. CDR3 bases: TGTGCCAGCAGCTTGGGGACAGGGGGGCTTAATTCACCCCTCCACTTT.

V usage is TRBV3-1 (or the pseudogene TRBV3-2) and J usage is TRBJ1-2, with D perhaps matching TRBD1 (6 bases). With 3 bases removed from V and 0 bases from J, the gap between germline ends came to 11 bases. This CDR3 contains 15 residues. The germline CDR1 and CDR2 sequences are LGHDT and YNNKEL (reference sequence). CDR3 DNA: TGTGCCAGCAGCCATGACAGGAGAACTAACTATGGCTACACCTTC. Its translation is CASSHDRRTNYGYTF.

CDR3 region: CASSTGGSYEQYF. CDR3 coding DNA: TGTGCCAGCTCCACGGGGGGGTCCTACGAGCAGTACTTC. The gene calls are TRBV25-1 and TRBJ2-7, with 8 bases fitting TRBD2. J gave up 1 base and V 8 bases, and 4 bases lay outside the gene matches. The CDR3 runs to 13 residues. Germline loops: CDR1 MGHDK, CDR2 SYGVNS.